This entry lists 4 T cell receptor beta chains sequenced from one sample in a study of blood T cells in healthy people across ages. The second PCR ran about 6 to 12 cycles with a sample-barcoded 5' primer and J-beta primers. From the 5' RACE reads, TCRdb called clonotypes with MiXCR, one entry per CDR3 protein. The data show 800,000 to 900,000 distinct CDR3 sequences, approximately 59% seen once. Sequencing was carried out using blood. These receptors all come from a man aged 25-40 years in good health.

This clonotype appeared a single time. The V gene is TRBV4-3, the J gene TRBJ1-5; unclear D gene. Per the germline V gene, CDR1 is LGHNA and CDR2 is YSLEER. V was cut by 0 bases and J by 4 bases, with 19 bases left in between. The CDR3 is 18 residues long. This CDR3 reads CASSQDLNRLGINQPQHF. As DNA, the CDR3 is TGCGCCAGCAGCCAAGATTTAAACCGCCTAGGGATTAATCAGCCCCAGCATTTT.

This CDR3 is CASSLSARGGAGSGANVLTF. The CDR3, as DNA: TGTGCCAGCAGCTTATCGGCCCGCGGGGGGGCCGGTTCTGGGGCCAACGTCCTGACTTTC. The chain is built from TRBV7-8 and TRBJ2-6, with 9 bases that match TRBD2. Losses at the gene ends were 2 bases for V and 1 base for J; bases not matched to a gene: 12. The CDR3 sequence is 20 residues long. The V gene's germline CDR1 is SGHVS and CDR2 FQNEAQ.

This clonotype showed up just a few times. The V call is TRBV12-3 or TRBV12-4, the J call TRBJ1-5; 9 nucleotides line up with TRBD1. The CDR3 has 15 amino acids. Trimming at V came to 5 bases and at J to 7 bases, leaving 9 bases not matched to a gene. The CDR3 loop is CASSPRQGQGQPQHF. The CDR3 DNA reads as TGTGCCAGCAGTCCCCGACAGGGACAGGGACAGCCCCAGCATTTT.

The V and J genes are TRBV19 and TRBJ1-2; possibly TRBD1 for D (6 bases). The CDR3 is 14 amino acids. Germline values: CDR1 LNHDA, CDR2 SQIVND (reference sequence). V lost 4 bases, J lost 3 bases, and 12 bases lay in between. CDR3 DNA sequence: TGTGCCAGTAGTACCCAGGGGTCCGACTATGGCTACACCTTC. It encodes CASSTQGSDYGYTF.